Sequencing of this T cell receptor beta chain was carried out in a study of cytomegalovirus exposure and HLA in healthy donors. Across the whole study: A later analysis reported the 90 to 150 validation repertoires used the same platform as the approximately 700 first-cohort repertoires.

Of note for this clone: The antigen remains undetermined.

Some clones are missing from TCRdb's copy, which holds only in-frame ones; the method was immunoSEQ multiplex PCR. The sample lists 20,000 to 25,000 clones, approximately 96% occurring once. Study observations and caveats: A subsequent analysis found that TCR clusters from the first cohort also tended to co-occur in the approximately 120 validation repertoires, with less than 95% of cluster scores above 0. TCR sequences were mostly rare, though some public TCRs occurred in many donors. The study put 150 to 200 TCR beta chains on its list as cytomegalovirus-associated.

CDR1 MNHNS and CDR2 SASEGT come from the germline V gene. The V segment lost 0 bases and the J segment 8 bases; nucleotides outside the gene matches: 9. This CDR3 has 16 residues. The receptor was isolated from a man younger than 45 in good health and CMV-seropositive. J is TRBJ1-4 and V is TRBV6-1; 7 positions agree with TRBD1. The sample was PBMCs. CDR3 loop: CASSEALEGAAEKLFF. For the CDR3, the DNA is TGTGCCAGCAGTGAAGCGTTAGAGGGGGCGGCGGAAAAACTGTTTTTT.